One sample yielded the 27 T cell receptor beta chains listed below, sequenced in a study of blood T cells in healthy people across ages. With a J-beta primer mix and a sample-barcoded 5' primer, a second PCR ran about 6 to 11 cycles. TCRdb used MiXCR to reprocess the 5' RACE reads, holding one entry per CDR3 protein. The sample lists 1.5 million to 1.9 million distinct CDR3 sequences, roughly 43% seen once, with 4% in the top ten. The sequenced material came from blood. The receptors were sampled from a woman aged 18-29 years in good health.

The chain uses TRBV9 and TRBJ2-1; D is ambiguous. Germline V gene data show CDR1 as SGDLS and CDR2 as YYNGEE. CDR3 size: 14 residues. Deletions cut 0 bases from V and 3 bases from J, with 7 bases between. This CDR3 reads CASSVVPGYNEQFF. DNA for the CDR3: TGTGCCAGCAGCGTAGTTCCGGGCTACAATGAGCAGTTCTTC.

The chain links TRBV29-1 to TRBJ1-2; 9 nucleotides line up with TRBD1. CDR1 SQVTM and CDR2 ANQGSEA come from the germline V gene. The CDR3 has 14 residues. V lost 6 bases and J lost 0; bases outside the gene matches: 5. The CDR3 loop is CSVPRTGANYGYTF. In DNA form, the CDR3 reads TGCAGCGTACCGAGGACAGGGGCTAACTATGGCTACACCTTC.

The chain has TRBV28 and TRBJ2-3; D possibly matches TRBD1 or TRBD2 (6 bases each). The CDR3 runs to 15 residues. V shed 7 bases and J shed 1 base, with 15 bases lying between them. Germline V gene lookup returns CDR1 MDHEN and CDR2 SYDVKM. The CDR3 here is CASTGGGLGTDTQYF. As DNA, the CDR3 is TGTGCCAGCACCGGGGGCGGATTAGGCACAGATACGCAGTATTTT.

This clonotype showed up just a few times. The rearrangement joins TRBV20-1 to TRBJ1-5; 8 nucleotides match TRBD1. CDR3 length: 14 amino acids. J lost 7 bases, V lost 5 bases, and 10 bases had no gene match. The germline V gene has CDR1 DFQATT and CDR2 SNEGSKA (reference sequence). In DNA, the CDR3 is TGCAGTGCTCTTAATACAGGGGGGAGCCAGCCCCAGCATTTT. Translated, it gives CSALNTGGSQPQHF.

V gene TRBV20-1 combines with J gene TRBJ1-2, with D possibly TRBD1 on 5 matching bases. V was pared by 6 bases and J by 10 bases, with 15 bases between. The CDR3 contains 11 residues. Germline V gene lookup returns CDR1 DFQATT and CDR2 SNEGSKA (reference sequence). CDR3: CSAGGYCDYTF. Here the CDR3 DNA reads TGCAGTGCGGGGGGGTACTGTGACTACACCTTC.

This chain links TRBV12-3 or TRBV12-4 with TRBJ1-5, with a tentative D call TRBD1 (6 bases). Deletions cut 5 bases from V and 1 base from J, with 12 bases between. The CDR3 is 15 amino acids. The CDR3 reads CASSKDRLSNQPQHF. In nucleotides, the CDR3 is TGTGCCAGCAGTAAAGACAGGTTGAGCAATCAGCCCCAGCATTTT.

The chain recombines TRBV2 with TRBJ2-3; D gene uncertain. CDR1 and CDR2 (germline): SNHLY, FYNNEI. The CDR3 runs to 14 residues. Trimming took off 0 bases at V and 3 bases at J, with 7 bases between the two ends. In nucleotides, the CDR3 is TGTGCCAGCAGTGAAGCGATAAGGACAGATACGCAGTATTTT. Amino acids: CASSEAIRTDTQYF.

This chain joins TRBV3-1 and TRBJ1-2; TRBD1 might be the D (6 bases). Germline assignment: CDR1 LGHDT and CDR2 YNNKEL (reference sequence). CDR3 length: 14 amino acids. The V end was cut by 4 bases, the J end by 12 bases, with 21 bases between. This chain's CDR3 is CASSLTLVVGGHTF. CDR3 nucleotides: TGTGCCAGCAGCCTAACATTGGTCGTGGGGGGCCACACCTTC. Filled out from reference TRBV3-1 and TRBJ1-2, the complete variable domain reads DTAVSQTPKYLVTQMGNDKSIKCEQNLGHDTMYWYKQDSKKFLKIMFSYNNKELIINETVPNRFSPKSPDKAHLNLHINSLELGDSAVYFCASSLTLVVGGHTFGSGTRLTVV.

This clonotype was recorded once. The rearrangement links TRBV29-1 to TRBJ2-7; D is ambiguous. Germline loops: CDR1 SQVTM, CDR2 ANQGSEA. The CDR3 is 12 amino acids. The V end lost 6 bases, the J end lost 3 bases, and 12 bases lay between the germline ends. The CDR3 here is CSVGRSSYEQYF. The CDR3 DNA reads TGCAGCGTCGGACGGAGCAGCTACGAGCAGTACTTC.

In regard to this clonotype: One end of the junction varies from germline; a read error may be responsible. The chain carries TRBV6-1 and TRBJ2-5; 8 nucleotides line up with TRBD1. TRBJ2-7 explains the end of the DNA better; the J call may be wrong. In germline, CDR1 is MNHNS, CDR2 SASEGT. The CDR3 length is 13 residues. CDR3 loop: CACSSPTGDEQYF. The CDR3 DNA sequence: TGTGCCTGCAGTTCTCCGACAGGGGACGAGCAGTACTTC.

This clonotype was picked up a small number of times. This chain uses TRBV28 with TRBJ2-7; D remains unclear. Trimming took 6 bases from V and 2 from J, leaving 8 bases between them. The CDR3 has 12 residues. The V gene's germline CDR1 is MDHEN and CDR2 SYDVKM. CDR3 loop: CASSSPPYEQYF. CDR3 DNA: TGTGCCAGCAGCTCGCCACCCTACGAGCAGTACTTC.

This chain joins TRBV7-2 and TRBJ2-3; 11 bases match TRBD1. Germline V gene data show CDR1 as SGHTA and CDR2 as FQGNSA. This CDR3 is built from 17 residues. The trim removed 9 bases at V and 5 bases at J, leaving 16 bases unmatched. This chain's CDR3 is CARSARSGTGGGDTQYF. In DNA form, the CDR3 reads TGTGCCAGAAGCGCACGGTCCGGGACAGGGGGAGGAGATACGCAGTATTTT.

The CDR3 sequence is CASSLLDREAFF. CDR3 in DNA: TGTGCCAGCAGCTTATTGGACAGGGAAGCTTTCTTT. The rearrangement joins TRBV7-9 to TRBJ1-1; the match to TRBD1 covers 7 bases. CDR1 SEHNR and CDR2 FQNEAQ come from the germline V gene (reference sequence). V dropped 2 bases and J dropped 8; count of bases not matched to a gene: 2. The CDR3 is made up of 12 amino acids.

V and J are TRBV28 and TRBJ2-5; 9 nucleotides agree with TRBD1. CDR1 and CDR2 (germline): MDHEN, SYDVKM. The CDR3 has 16 residues. J was trimmed by 1 base and V by 6 bases; bases with no gene match: 9. This chain's CDR3 is CASSSPPGQGQETQYF. CDR3 sequence (DNA): TGTGCCAGCAGCTCTCCACCGGGACAGGGCCAAGAGACCCAGTACTTC.

The V call is TRBV7-9, the J call TRBJ1-6; D is undetermined. The CDR3 consists of 14 residues. V lost 2 bases and J lost 10, with 12 bases in between. The germline CDR1 and CDR2 sequences are SEHNR and FQNEAQ (reference sequence). CDR3 coding DNA: TGTGCCAGCAGCTTATCGGTATTAGGCTCACCCCTCCACTTT. Its translation: CASSLSVLGSPLHF. Together with reference TRBV7-9 and TRBJ1-6, the CDR3 gives the full variable domain: DTGVSQNPRHKITKRGQNVTFRCDPISEHNRLYWYRQTLGQGPEFLTYFQNEAQLEKSRLLSDRFSAERPKGSFSTLEIQRTEQGDSAMYLCASSLSVLGSPLHFGNGTRLTVT.

This chain uses TRBV12-3 or TRBV12-4 with TRBJ1-4, with 9 nucleotides matching TRBD1. V trimming: 6 bases; J trimming: 5 bases; junction bases outside the gene matches: 10. This CDR3 spans 16 amino acids. For the CDR3, the DNA is TGTGCCAGCAGCCAAACTTGGGACAGGGAAAATGAAAAACTGTTTTTT. It yields the protein CASSQTWDRENEKLFF.

The CDR3 region is CASRPRQDTDTQYF. Here the CDR3 DNA reads TGTGCCAGCAGACCGAGACAAGACACAGATACGCAGTATTTT. The gene calls are TRBV7-8 and TRBJ2-3, with no clear D. Trimming pared 6 bases from V and 2 bases from J, leaving 12 bases between. This CDR3 spans 14 amino acids. CDR1 is SGHVS, CDR2 FQNEAQ, per germline.

V and J are TRBV4-3 and TRBJ2-1; a weak D match, TRBD2 (5 bases). The length of the CDR3 is 17 residues. Germline V gives CDR1 LGHNA, CDR2 YSLEER. The V end was cut by 4 bases, the J end by 5 bases, with 21 bases between. The CDR3 here is CASSRNVYLGGDNEQFF. CDR3 in DNA: TGCGCCAGCAGCCGGAATGTATATTTAGGAGGCGACAATGAGCAGTTCTTC.

In its sample, this clonotype was seen a few times. V is TRBV10-3 and J is TRBJ2-1, with 7 bases identical to TRBD2. The germline V gene has CDR1 ENHRY and CDR2 SYGVKD. The CDR3 length is 16 residues. The V and J ends lost 4 bases and 7 bases, in that order; junction bases with no gene match: 13. The CDR3 sequence is CAISASLADRGNEQFF. Written as DNA, the CDR3 is TGTGCCATCAGTGCCAGCCTAGCGGACCGGGGGAATGAGCAGTTCTTC.

This clonotype was seen a few times. V is TRBV5-1 and J is TRBJ2-1; D uncertain. The germline V gene encodes CDR1 SGHRS and CDR2 YFSETQ. V lost 0 bases, J lost 1 base, and 14 bases lay in between. The CDR3 sequence is 17 residues long. CDR3 in amino acids: CASSLVGPELSYNEQFF. The CDR3 DNA is TGCGCCAGCAGCTTGGTGGGTCCCGAGTTATCCTACAATGAGCAGTTCTTC.

In its sample, this clonotype was seen a few times. The V call is TRBV4-3, the J call TRBJ2-3, with TRBD2 matching 10 bases. Per the germline V gene, CDR1 is LGHNA and CDR2 is YSLEER. This CDR3 spans 16 amino acids. Trimming cost V 4 bases and J 3 bases; bases outside gene matches: 7. The CDR3 is CASSRKAGGVTDTQYF. The CDR3 nucleotides are TGCGCCAGCAGCCGCAAAGCGGGGGGGGTAACAGATACGCAGTATTTT.

This chain links TRBV6-5 with TRBJ1-2, with 8 bases lining up with TRBD1. V trimming: 9 bases; J trimming: 2 bases; junction bases outside the gene matches: 8. The CDR3 has 14 residues. Germline V gene lookup returns CDR1 MNHEY and CDR2 SVGAGI. CDR3 region: CASGRTGINYGYTF. CDR3 sequence (DNA): TGTGCCAGTGGGCGGACAGGGATCAACTATGGCTACACCTTC.

The chain uses TRBV2 and TRBJ2-3; the match to TRBD2 covers 8 bases. Germline V gene lookup returns CDR1 SNHLY and CDR2 FYNNEI. The CDR3 loop spans 15 amino acids. V trimming: 2 bases; J trimming: 1 base; junction bases outside the gene matches: 2. The CDR3 DNA follows: TGTGCCAGCAGTGAATTGACTAGCGGCACAGATACGCAGTATTTT. This encodes CASSELTSGTDTQYF.

This clonotype was counted many times. V gene TRBV28 combines with J gene TRBJ1-5, with TRBD1 matching over 7 bases. Germline V CDR1 and CDR2: MDHEN, SYDVKM. The CDR3 length is 11 residues. Germline trimming cut 10 bases from V and 6 bases from J; bases unmatched to any gene: 3. The CDR3 region is CATHRGQPQHF. For the CDR3, the DNA is TGTGCCACACACAGGGGTCAGCCCCAGCATTTT.

V gene TRBV7-3 combines with J gene TRBJ2-6; D not certain. Trimming took off 2 bases at V and 2 bases at J, with 10 bases between the two ends. CDR1 is SGHTA, CDR2 FQGTGA, per germline. CDR3 length: 16 amino acids. CDR3 bases: TGTGCCAGCAGCTTACATTTGCGAACTGGGGCCAACGTCCTGACTTTC. Its protein product is CASSLHLRTGANVLTF. The whole variable domain, filled in from reference TRBV7-3 and TRBJ2-6, reads GAGVSQTPSNKVTEKGKYVELRCDPISGHTALYWYRQSLGQGPEFLIYFQGTGAADDSGLPNDRFFAVRPEGSVSTLKIQRTERGDSAVYLCASSLHLRTGANVLTFGAGSRLTVL.

V and J are TRBV7-9 and TRBJ1-2; 7 bases are a match to TRBD1. The germline gives CDR1 SEHNR, CDR2 FQNEAQ (reference sequence). The CDR3 has 15 amino acids. Trimming took 6 bases from V and 8 from J; bases not matched to a gene: 15. As DNA, the CDR3 is TGTGCCAGCAGTCGACAGGGACTAGGTTCGGGAGGCTACACCTTC. Its translation is CASSRQGLGSGGYTF.

The CDR3 DNA follows: TGTGCCAGCGGTCTGCGCGGTCTTGGGAACACTGAAGCTTTCTTT. It translates to CASGLRGLGNTEAFF. The genes are TRBV7-2 and TRBJ1-1; the D is unclear. Germline V lookup: CDR1 SGHTA, CDR2 FQGNSA. The V end lost 8 bases, the J end lost 1 base, and 17 bases lay between the germline ends. This CDR3 is built from 15 residues.